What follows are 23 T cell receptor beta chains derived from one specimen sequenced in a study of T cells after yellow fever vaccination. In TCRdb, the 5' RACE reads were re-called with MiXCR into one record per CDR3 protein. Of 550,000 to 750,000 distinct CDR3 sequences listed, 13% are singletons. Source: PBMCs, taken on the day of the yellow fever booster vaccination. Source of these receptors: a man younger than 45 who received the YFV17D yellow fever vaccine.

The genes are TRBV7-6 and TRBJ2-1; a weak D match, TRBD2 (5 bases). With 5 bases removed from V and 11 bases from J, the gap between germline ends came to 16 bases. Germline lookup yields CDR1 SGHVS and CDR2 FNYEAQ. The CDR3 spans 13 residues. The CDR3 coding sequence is TGTGCCAGCAGCCCCCCGGACTCCCTCCAGCAGTTCTTC. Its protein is CASSPPDSLQQFF.

CDR3: CASSGSGVSYNEQFF. The CDR3 DNA reads TGTGCCAGCAGCGGTAGCGGGGTCTCCTACAATGAGCAGTTCTTC. V usage is TRBV7-9 and J usage is TRBJ2-1; TRBD2 matches 8 bases. Germline V gene sequence: CDR1 SEHNR, CDR2 FQNEAQ (reference sequence). The length of the CDR3 is 15 residues. After removal of 5 bases from V and 0 bases from J, the junction contained 3 bases not matched to a gene.

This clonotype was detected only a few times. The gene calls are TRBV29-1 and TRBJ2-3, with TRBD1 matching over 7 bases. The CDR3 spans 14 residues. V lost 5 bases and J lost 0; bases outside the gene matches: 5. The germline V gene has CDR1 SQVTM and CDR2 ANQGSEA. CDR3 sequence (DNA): TGCAGCGTTCGGGGACAGTATAGCACAGATACGCAGTATTTT. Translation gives CSVRGQYSTDTQYF.

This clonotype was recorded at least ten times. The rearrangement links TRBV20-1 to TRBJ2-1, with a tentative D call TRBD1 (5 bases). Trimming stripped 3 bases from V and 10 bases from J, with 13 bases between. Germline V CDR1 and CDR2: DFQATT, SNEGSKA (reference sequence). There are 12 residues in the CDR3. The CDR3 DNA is TGCAGTGCTAGCTCGGGCAGGGCGGAGCAGTTCTTC. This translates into CSASSGRAEQFF.

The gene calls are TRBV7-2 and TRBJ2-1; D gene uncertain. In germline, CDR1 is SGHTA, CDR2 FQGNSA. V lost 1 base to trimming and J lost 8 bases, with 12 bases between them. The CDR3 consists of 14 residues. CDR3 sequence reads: CASSLGLLDDEQFF. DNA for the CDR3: TGTGCCAGCAGCTTAGGTCTCCTCGACGATGAGCAGTTCTTC.

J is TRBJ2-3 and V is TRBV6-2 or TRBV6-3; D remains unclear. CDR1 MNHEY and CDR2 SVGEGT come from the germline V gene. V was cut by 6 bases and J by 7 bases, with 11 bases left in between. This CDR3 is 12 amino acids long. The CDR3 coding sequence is TGTGCCAGCAGGATCGACGACTATACGCAGTATTTT. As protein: CASRIDDYTQYF.

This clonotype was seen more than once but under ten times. CDR3 bases: TGCGCCAGCAGCTTGGTTAGCGGGAGGATCCCAGATACGCAGTATTTT. Its translation is CASSLVSGRIPDTQYF. The genes are TRBV5-1 and TRBJ2-3, with TRBD2 matching 10 bases. V lost 0 bases to trimming and J lost 4 bases; unmatched junction nucleotides: 5. CDR3 length equals 16 residues. Looked up from germline, CDR1 is SGHRS and CDR2 is YFSETQ. Full variable domain (rest looked up from reference TRBV5-1 and TRBJ2-3): KAGVTQTPRYLIKTRGQQVTLSCSPISGHRSVSWYQQTPGQGLQFLFEYFSETQRNKGNFPGRFSGRQFSNSRSEMNVSTLELGDSALYLCASSLVSGRIPDTQYFGPGTRLTVL.

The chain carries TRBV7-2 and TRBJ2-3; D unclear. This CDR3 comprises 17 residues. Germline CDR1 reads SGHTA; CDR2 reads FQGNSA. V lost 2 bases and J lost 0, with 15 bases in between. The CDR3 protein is CASSLKIVGSSTDTQYF. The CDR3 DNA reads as TGTGCCAGCAGCTTAAAAATAGTGGGATCTAGCACAGATACGCAGTATTTT.

CDR3: CASSIGTPRTAFF. The CDR3 DNA sequence: TGTGCCAGTAGTATCGGGACACCTCGTACCGCTTTCTTT. The chain recombines TRBV19 with TRBJ1-1, with a possible D match to TRBD1 (6 bases). Germline assignment: CDR1 LNHDA and CDR2 SQIVND (reference sequence). The CDR3 contains 13 residues. Deletions cut 3 bases from V and 11 bases from J, with 16 bases between.

CDR3 sequence (DNA): TGCAGTGCTAGAGAAACAGAAGGAGGCAATAATTCACCCCTCCACTTT. Amino acid sequence: CSARETEGGNNSPLHF. The J gene is TRBJ1-6, the V gene TRBV20-1; D uncertain. The CDR3 totals 16 residues. Trimming cost V 0 bases and J 5 bases, with 14 bases left between them. From germline, CDR1 is DFQATT and CDR2 SNEGSKA (reference sequence).

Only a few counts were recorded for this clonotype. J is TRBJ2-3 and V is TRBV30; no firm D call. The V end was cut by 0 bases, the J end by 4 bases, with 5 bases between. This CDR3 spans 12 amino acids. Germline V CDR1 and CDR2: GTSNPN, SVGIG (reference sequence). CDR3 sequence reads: CAWSVLSDTQYF. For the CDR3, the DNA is TGTGCCTGGAGTGTACTCTCAGATACGCAGTATTTT.

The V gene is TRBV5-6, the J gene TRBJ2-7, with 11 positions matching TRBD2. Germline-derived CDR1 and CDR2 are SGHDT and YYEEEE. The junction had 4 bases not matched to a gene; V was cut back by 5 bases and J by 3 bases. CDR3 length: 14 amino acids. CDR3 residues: CASRYGTSGYEQYF. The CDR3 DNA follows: TGTGCCAGCAGATACGGGACTAGCGGCTACGAGCAGTACTTC. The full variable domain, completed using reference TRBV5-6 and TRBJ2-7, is DAGVTQSPTHLIKTRGQQVTLRCSPKSGHDTVSWYQQALGQGPQFIFQYYEEEERQRGNFPDRFSGHQFPNYSSELNVNALLLGDSALYLCASRYGTSGYEQYFGPGTRLTVT.

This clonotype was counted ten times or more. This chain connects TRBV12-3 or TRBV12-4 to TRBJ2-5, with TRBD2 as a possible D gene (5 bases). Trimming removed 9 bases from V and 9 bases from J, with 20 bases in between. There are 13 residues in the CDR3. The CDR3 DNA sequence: TGTGCCAGTCACATCGGAGGACGGTCGGCCCAGTACTTC. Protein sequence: CASHIGGRSAQYF.

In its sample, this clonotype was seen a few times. CDR3 in amino acids: CASSLLGLAGDRNEQFF. Here the CDR3 DNA reads TGTGCCAGCAGCTTGCTTGGACTAGCGGGAGACAGAAATGAGCAGTTCTTC. The chain combines TRBV5-5 with TRBJ2-1; 13 bases are shared with TRBD2. Germline CDR1 reads SGHKS; CDR2 reads YYEKEE (reference sequence). CDR3 length: 17 amino acids. Germline trimming cut 1 base from V and 7 bases from J; bases unmatched to any gene: 8. The full variable domain, in which reference TRBV5-5 and TRBJ2-1 provide the parts outside the CDR3, is DAGVTQSPTHLIKTRGQQVTLRCSPISGHKSVSWYQQVLGQGPQFIFQYYEKEERGRGNFPDRFSARQFPNYSSELNVNALLLGDSALYLCASSLLGLAGDRNEQFFGPGTRLTVL.

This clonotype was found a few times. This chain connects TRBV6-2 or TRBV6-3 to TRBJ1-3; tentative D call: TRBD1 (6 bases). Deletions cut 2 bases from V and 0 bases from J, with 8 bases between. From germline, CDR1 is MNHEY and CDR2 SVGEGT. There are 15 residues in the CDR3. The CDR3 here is CASSYPGDSGNTIYF. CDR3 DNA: TGTGCCAGCAGTTACCCAGGGGACTCTGGAAACACCATATATTTT.

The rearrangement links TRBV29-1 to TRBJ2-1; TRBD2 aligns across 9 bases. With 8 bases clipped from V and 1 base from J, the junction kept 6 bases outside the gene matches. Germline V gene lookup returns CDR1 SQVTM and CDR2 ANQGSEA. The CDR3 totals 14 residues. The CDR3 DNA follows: TGCAGCTCTCGACTAGCGGCTTCCTACAATGAGCAGTTCTTC. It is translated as CSSRLAASYNEQFF.

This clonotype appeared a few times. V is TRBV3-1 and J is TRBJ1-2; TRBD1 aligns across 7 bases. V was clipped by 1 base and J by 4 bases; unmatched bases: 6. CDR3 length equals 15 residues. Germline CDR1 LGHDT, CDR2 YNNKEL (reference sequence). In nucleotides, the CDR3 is TGTGCCAGCAGCCAAGTAGGGGGCAGAGGCTATGGCTACACCTTC. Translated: CASSQVGGRGYGYTF.

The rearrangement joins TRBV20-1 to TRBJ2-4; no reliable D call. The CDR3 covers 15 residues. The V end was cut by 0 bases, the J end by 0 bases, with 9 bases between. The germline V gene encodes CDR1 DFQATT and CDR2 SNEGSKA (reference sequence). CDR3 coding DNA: TGCAGTGCTAGAGAGGCTCTTTTAGCCAAAAACATTCAGTACTTC. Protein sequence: CSAREALLAKNIQYF.

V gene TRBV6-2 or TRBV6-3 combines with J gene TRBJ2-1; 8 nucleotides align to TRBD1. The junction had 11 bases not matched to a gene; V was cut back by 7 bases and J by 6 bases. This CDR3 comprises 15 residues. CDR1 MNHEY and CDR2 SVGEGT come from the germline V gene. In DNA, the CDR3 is TGTGCCAGCACCGGACAGGGTGCGGGAAGCAATGAGCAGTTCTTC. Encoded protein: CASTGQGAGSNEQFF.

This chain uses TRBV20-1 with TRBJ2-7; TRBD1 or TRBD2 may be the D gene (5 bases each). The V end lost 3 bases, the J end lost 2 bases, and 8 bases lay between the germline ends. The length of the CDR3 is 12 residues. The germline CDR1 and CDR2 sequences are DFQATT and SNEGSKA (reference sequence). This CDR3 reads CSARGDAYEQYF. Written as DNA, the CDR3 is TGCAGTGCTAGGGGGGACGCCTACGAGCAGTACTTC.

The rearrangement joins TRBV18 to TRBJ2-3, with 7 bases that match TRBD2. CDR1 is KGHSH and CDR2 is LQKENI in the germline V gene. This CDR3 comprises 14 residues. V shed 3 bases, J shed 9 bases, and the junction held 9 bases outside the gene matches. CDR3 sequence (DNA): TGTGCCAGCTCACCTGGGGTAGCGGGTCAAACGCAGTATTTT. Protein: CASSPGVAGQTQYF.

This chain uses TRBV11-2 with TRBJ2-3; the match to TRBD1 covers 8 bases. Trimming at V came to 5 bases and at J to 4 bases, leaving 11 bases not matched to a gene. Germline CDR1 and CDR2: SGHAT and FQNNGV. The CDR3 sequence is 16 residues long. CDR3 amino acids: CASSARQGSWADTQYF. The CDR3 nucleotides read TGTGCCAGCAGCGCCCGACAGGGGAGCTGGGCAGATACGCAGTATTTT.

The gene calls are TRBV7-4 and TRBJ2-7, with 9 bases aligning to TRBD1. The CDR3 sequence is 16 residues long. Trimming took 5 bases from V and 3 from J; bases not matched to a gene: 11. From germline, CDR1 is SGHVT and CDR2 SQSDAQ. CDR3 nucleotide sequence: TGTGCCAGCAGCCGCTCGGGGACAGGGACGGACTACGAGCAGTACTTC. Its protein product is CASSRSGTGTDYEQYF.